The next 22 T cell receptor beta chains were all read from a single sample in a study of cytomegalovirus exposure and HLA in healthy donors. Amplification used 60 Vbeta primers and 13 Jbeta primers. Measured with immunoSEQ multiplex PCR; TCRdb has only the in-frame clones, and not every one. This sample yields some 160,000 clones, of which about 80% are seen a single time; less than 0.65% belongs to the top ten. Material for sequencing was PBMCs. Receptor source: a woman in her fifties or sixties in good health and CMV-seronegative.

The rearrangement uses TRBV28 and TRBJ1-5; D perhaps matches TRBD1 (6 bases). V was clipped by 5 bases and J by 3 bases, with 14 bases between them. This CDR3 has 15 amino acids. Per the germline V gene, CDR1 is MDHEN and CDR2 is SYDVKM. The CDR3 is CASSGLSGVNQPQHF. The DNA of the CDR3 is TGTGCCAGCAGTGGTCTATCAGGGGTCAATCAGCCCCAGCATTTT.

The chain uses TRBV5-1 and TRBJ1-4; no clear D gene. V lost 2 bases, J lost 3 bases, and 8 bases lay in between. The CDR3 extends over 14 amino acids. Germline assignment: CDR1 SGHRS and CDR2 YFSETQ. The CDR3 protein is CASSFGRSNEKLFF. The CDR3 nucleotides are TGCGCCAGCAGCTTCGGCAGGTCTAATGAAAAACTGTTTTTT. The variable domain in full, completed from reference TRBV5-1 and TRBJ1-4, reads KAGVTQTPRYLIKTRGQQVTLSCSPISGHRSVSWYQQTPGQGLQFLFEYFSETQRNKGNFPGRFSGRQFSNSRSEMNVSTLELGDSALYLCASSFGRSNEKLFFGSGTQLSVL.

V and J are TRBV10-1 and TRBJ1-5, with D perhaps TRBD1 (5 bases). V was clipped by 2 bases and J by 7 bases, with 12 bases between them. The CDR3 has 14 amino acids. Germline V gene lookup returns CDR1 WNHNN and CDR2 SYGVQD (reference sequence). The CDR3 here is CASSEGGGKQPQHF. CDR3 coding DNA: TGCGCCAGCAGTGAGGGGGGAGGGAAACAGCCCCAGCATTTT.

The J gene is TRBJ1-1, the V gene TRBV7-9, with a possible D match to TRBD1 (5 bases). Looked up from germline, CDR1 is SEHNR and CDR2 is FQNEAQ (reference sequence). The CDR3 extends over 13 amino acids. Trimming cost V 4 bases and J 1 base, with 7 bases left between them. CDR3 in DNA: TGTGCCAGCAGCTCTACAGGGAACACTGAAGCTTTCTTT. This encodes CASSSTGNTEAFF.

The chain couples TRBV7-6 to TRBJ2-1; no reliable D call. The germline gives CDR1 SGHVS, CDR2 FNYEAQ. The CDR3 covers 13 residues. Trimming took 3 bases from V and 2 from J, leaving 5 bases between them. In DNA, the CDR3 is TGTGCCAGCAGCTTCAATGCCTACAATGAGCAGTTCTTC. Translating gives CASSFNAYNEQFF.

The V gene is TRBV30, the J gene TRBJ1-2; the D gene is possibly TRBD1 (5 bases). The V gene lost 3 bases and the J gene lost 4 bases, with 15 bases spanning the gap. The CDR3 contains 14 residues. CDR1 and CDR2 from the germline V gene are GTSNPN and SVGIG (reference sequence). The CDR3 reads CAWSWEGPGYGYTF. CDR3 coding DNA: TGTGCCTGGAGCTGGGAGGGACCCGGCTATGGCTACACCTTC.

The chain links TRBV5-1 to TRBJ2-3; 9 positions agree with TRBD2. V lost 7 bases, J lost 2 bases, and 8 bases stayed unmatched. The CDR3 totals 15 residues. The germline V gene encodes CDR1 SGHRS and CDR2 YFSETQ. CDR3 protein: CASGYLAGATDTQYF. DNA for the CDR3: TGCGCCAGCGGATACTTAGCGGGAGCCACAGATACGCAGTATTTT.

V is TRBV4-1 and J is TRBJ2-5, with D perhaps TRBD2 (5 bases). The DNA matches TRBJ2-7 better at its end, which makes the J call doubtful. The CDR3 loop spans 11 amino acids. Germline CDR1 and CDR2: MGHRA and YSYEKL. For the CDR3, the DNA is TGCGCCAGCAGCCTGGCGGGCGAGCAGTACTTC. Translated: CASSLAGEQYF.

The chain couples TRBV30 to TRBJ1-1, with 7 bases fitting TRBD1. Germline V gene data show CDR1 as GTSNPN and CDR2 as SVGIG (reference sequence). This CDR3 is built from 13 residues. Germline trimming cut 4 bases from V and 5 bases from J; bases unmatched to any gene: 7. Here the CDR3 reads CAWTNRGWTEAFF. The CDR3 nucleotides read TGTGCCTGGACCAACAGGGGTTGGACTGAAGCTTTCTTT.

The chain links TRBV11-3 to TRBJ2-1; no clear D gene. This CDR3 comprises 12 residues. V gave up 1 base and J gave up 8 bases, with 6 bases separating them. Germline V gives CDR1 SGHNT, CDR2 YENEEA. CDR3 region: CASSLGGDEQFF. The CDR3 region has the DNA TGTGCCAGCAGCTTAGGCGGAGATGAGCAGTTCTTC.

This sequence joins TRBV2 and TRBJ1-5; the match to TRBD1 covers 7 bases. CDR3 length: 16 residues. CDR1 is SNHLY, CDR2 FYNNEI, per germline. V dropped 6 bases and J dropped 3; count of bases not matched to a gene: 11. The CDR3 is CASSDATTGINQPQHF. CDR3 DNA sequence: TGTGCCAGCAGCGATGCTACGACAGGGATCAATCAGCCCCAGCATTTT. The variable domain in full, with the rest retrieved from reference TRBV2 and TRBJ1-5, is EPEVTQTPSHQVTQMGQEVILRCVPISNHLYFYWYRQILGQKVEFLVSFYNNEISEKSEIFDDQFSVERPDGSNFTLKIRSTKLEDSAMYFCASSDATTGINQPQHFGDGTRLSIL.

This chain uses TRBV7-8 with TRBJ2-2; D is ambiguous. This CDR3 comprises 12 residues. Germline CDR1 SGHVS, CDR2 FQNEAQ. With 4 bases removed from V and 2 bases from J, the gap between germline ends came to 2 bases. CDR3 coding DNA: TGTGCCAGCAGCTCTAACACCGGGGAGCTGTTTTTT. It codes for CASSSNTGELFF.

This CDR3 reads CASSQDFGYTF. CDR3 DNA sequence: TGCGCCAGCAGCCAAGACTTTGGCTACACCTTC. The J gene is TRBJ1-2, the V gene TRBV4-1; D remains unclear. Trimming took off 0 bases at V and 7 bases at J, with 3 bases between the two ends. The CDR3 is 11 residues long. Germline CDR1 reads MGHRA; CDR2 reads YSYEKL.

Note on this clone: The same CDR3 also results from other DNA sequences found in this sample. V is TRBV9 and J is TRBJ2-1; maybe TRBD2 (7 bases). V was trimmed by 0 bases and J by 2 bases, leaving 9 bases between them. This CDR3 comprises 15 residues. CDR1 and CDR2 (germline): SGDLS, YYNGEE. DNA for the CDR3: TGTGCCAGCAGCGTAGGGGGGGGGCCCTACAATGAGCAGTTCTTC. Protein: CASSVGGGPYNEQFF.

The chain combines TRBV10-1 with TRBJ2-7; the match to TRBD2 covers 9 bases. This CDR3 contains 14 residues. V was clipped by 4 bases and J by 3 bases; unmatched bases: 4. Germline lookup yields CDR1 WNHNN and CDR2 SYGVQD (reference sequence). The DNA of the CDR3 is TGCGCCAGCAGTGGCGGTAGCGGGGGCTACGAGCAGTACTTC. It is translated as CASSGGSGGYEQYF.

The chain is built from TRBV4-1 and TRBJ1-2; weak D call: TRBD1 (5 bases). Trimming cost V 1 base and J 12 bases, with 15 bases left between them. CDR3 size: 13 residues. The germline gives CDR1 MGHRA, CDR2 YSYEKL. The CDR3 DNA reads TGCGCCAGCAGCCAAGTGGGCCAGGGCTGGAACACCTTC. It yields the protein CASSQVGQGWNTF.

The chain combines TRBV27 with TRBJ2-3; 9 positions match TRBD1. This CDR3 is built from 14 residues. The trim removed 6 bases at V and 6 bases at J, leaving 7 bases unmatched. The germline gives CDR1 MNHEY, CDR2 SMNVEV (reference sequence). CDR3 sequence reads: CASSFYRGRDTQYF. The CDR3 nucleotides read TGTGCCAGCAGCTTCTACAGGGGGCGGGATACGCAGTATTTT.

The chain is built from TRBV19 and TRBJ1-5; D call uncertain. This CDR3 contains 14 residues. Germline V gene lookup returns CDR1 LNHDA and CDR2 SQIVND (reference sequence). Trimming took 3 bases from V and 0 from J, leaving 6 bases between them. CDR3 sequence: CASSIIASNQPQHF. The CDR3 coding sequence is TGTGCCAGTAGTATCATAGCTAGCAATCAGCCCCAGCATTTT. The full variable domain, rest sourced from reference TRBV19 and TRBJ1-5, is DGGITQSPKYLFRKEGQNVTLSCEQNLNHDAMYWYRQDPGQGLRLIYYSQIVNDFQKGDIAEGYSVSREKKESFPLTVTSAQKNPTAFYLCASSIIASNQPQHFGDGTRLSIL.

The chain recombines TRBV7-3 with TRBJ2-1; 9 positions agree with TRBD1. Germline-derived CDR1 and CDR2 are SGHTA and FQGTGA. This CDR3 comprises 16 residues. The junction had 11 bases not matched to a gene; V was cut back by 3 bases and J by 8 bases. CDR3 protein: CASSLDGTGPLDEQFF. The CDR3 bases are TGTGCCAGCAGCTTGGATGGGACAGGGCCCCTTGATGAGCAGTTCTTC.

This chain uses TRBV2 with TRBJ2-7; TRBD1 matches 10 bases. CDR3 length equals 15 residues. Germline CDR1 is SNHLY and CDR2 is FYNNEI. Germline trimming cut 8 bases from V and 4 bases from J; bases unmatched to any gene: 11. The CDR3 protein is CASVPVTGQGYEQYF. The CDR3, as DNA: TGTGCCAGCGTTCCTGTGACGGGACAGGGGTACGAGCAGTACTTC.

This chain joins TRBV29-1 and TRBJ1-2; D possibly corresponds to TRBD1 (5 bases). V was pared by 4 bases and J by 2 bases, with 11 bases between. Germline loops: CDR1 SQVTM, CDR2 ANQGSEA. This CDR3 contains 13 residues. As DNA, the CDR3 is TGCAGCGTTGCGCCCCGGGGGAACTATGGCTACACCTTC. This gives the protein CSVAPRGNYGYTF.

This clone was found a few times. The chain uses TRBV28 and TRBJ2-5, with no clear D. Germline loops: CDR1 MDHEN, CDR2 SYDVKM. The ends were cut back, 6 bases at V and 4 bases at J, with 12 bases in the middle. This CDR3 region has 13 residues. The CDR3 bases are TGTGCCAGCAGCATGAGAGTCCCAGAGACCCAGTACTTC. Its protein is CASSMRVPETQYF. The whole variable domain, filled in from reference TRBV28 and TRBJ2-5, reads DVKVTQSSRYLVKRTGEKVFLECVQDMDHENMFWYRQDPGLGLRLIYFSYDVKMKEKGDIPEGYSVSREKKERFSLILESASTNQTSMYLCASSMRVPETQYFGPGTRLLVL.